Listed below are T cell receptor beta chains from one sample, sequenced in a study of blood T cell repertoires in COVID-19. Profiling relied on immunoSEQ multiplex PCR, and the TCRdb table lists in-frame clones only, not all of them. The sample contains some 180,000 clones, roughly 88% of which appear only once. The sample taken for sequencing was peripheral blood. The origin of the receptors is a man aged 45-65 years with COVID-19, enrolled during active disease. Each CDR3 is given with its conserved first and last residue. Not all rows give a size; the values are once, few, many and, for expanded clones, a class.

v_gene: TRBV6-5
abundance: NA
j_gene: TRBJ2-7
CDR3aa: CAIRQRTGGSYEQYF

v_gene: TRBV7-9
abundance: NA
j_gene: TRBJ2-7
CDR3aa: CASSGLGGEYEQYF

v_gene: TRBV19
abundance: NA
j_gene: TRBJ2-1
CDR3aa: CASSILPGGDEQFF

v_gene: TRBV25-1
abundance: NA
j_gene: TRBJ2-5
CDR3aa: CASSEGSGGALQETQYF

v_gene: TRBV2
abundance: NA
j_gene: TRBJ2-3
CDR3aa: CATGGFSTDTQYF

v_gene: TRBV7-2
abundance: NA
j_gene: TRBJ1-1
CDR3aa: CASSLRELNTEAFF

v_gene: TRBV7-3
abundance: NA
j_gene: TRBJ1-2
CDR3aa: CASSPGTGGTYGYTF

v_gene: TRBV2
abundance: NA
j_gene: TRBJ2-3
CDR3aa: CASTEGPSGGSDTQYF

v_gene: TRBV6-2/TRBV6-3
abundance: NA
j_gene: TRBJ1-1
CDR3aa: CASSYYGTGEYTEAFF

v_gene: TRBV6-6
abundance: NA
j_gene: TRBJ1-4
CDR3aa: CASSGTGKGFDEKLFF

v_gene: TRBV30
abundance: NA
j_gene: TRBJ1-2
CDR3aa: CAWSTTGMDGYTF

v_gene: TRBV27
abundance: NA
j_gene: TRBJ2-3
CDR3aa: CASSLSAVTDTQYF

v_gene: TRBV11-1
abundance: NA
j_gene: TRBJ2-5
CDR3aa: CASSLALAGAQETQYF

v_gene: TRBV6-1
abundance: NA
j_gene: TRBJ2-7
CDR3aa: CASSEEARGLPPAEQYF

v_gene: TRBV11-2
abundance: NA
j_gene: TRBJ2-2
CDR3aa: CASSWDRVNTGELFF

v_gene: TRBV18
abundance: NA
j_gene: TRBJ1-3
CDR3aa: CASSPSRGTGNTIYF

v_gene: TRBV19
abundance: NA
j_gene: TRBJ2-1
CDR3aa: CASSIDRVGNEQFF

v_gene: TRBV5-1
abundance: NA
j_gene: TRBJ2-3
CDR3aa: CASSLSTASTDTQYF

v_gene: TRBV29-1
abundance: NA
j_gene: TRBJ1-2
CDR3aa: CSVDTGGGYGYTF

v_gene: TRBV5-1
abundance: NA
j_gene: TRBJ1-4
CDR3aa: CASSLVTTNEKLFF

v_gene: TRBV9
abundance: NA
j_gene: TRBJ2-5
CDR3aa: CASSVRGLAGETRETQYF

v_gene: TRBV7-8
abundance: NA
j_gene: TRBJ2-3
CDR3aa: CASSTRGVPRF

v_gene: TRBV5-1
abundance: NA
j_gene: TRBJ2-7
CDR3aa: CASSAGLAGNYEQYF

v_gene: TRBV9
abundance: NA
j_gene: TRBJ1-5
CDR3aa: CASSTGQGAGQPQHF

v_gene: TRBV19
abundance: NA
j_gene: TRBJ1-3
CDR3aa: CASSIDKSSGNTIYF

v_gene: TRBV30
abundance: NA
j_gene: TRBJ2-7
CDR3aa: CAWSGGQGADEQYF

v_gene: TRBV6-5
abundance: NA
j_gene: TRBJ1-2
CDR3aa: CASSRQGFGYTF

v_gene: TRBV2
abundance: few
j_gene: TRBJ2-7
CDR3aa: CASSARTASYEQYF

v_gene: TRBV5-3
abundance: NA
j_gene: TRBJ2-2
CDR3aa: CARSLARYTGELFF

v_gene: TRBV24-1
abundance: NA
j_gene: TRBJ2-1
CDR3aa: CATSDLREASNEQFF

v_gene: TRBV5-4
abundance: NA
j_gene: TRBJ1-6
CDR3aa: CASSQGLNNSPLHF

v_gene: TRBV7-9
abundance: NA
j_gene: TRBJ2-4
CDR3aa: CASSPLAGLAKNIQYF

v_gene: TRBV24-1
abundance: NA
j_gene: TRBJ2-1
CDR3aa: CATSGTGGRQFF